This TCR beta chain was sequenced for a study of blood T cell repertoires in COVID-19. Background on the study: Donors in the United States, Italy and Spain gave samples during acute or convalescent COVID-19. T cells, B-cell-depleted T cells, or PBMCs supplied cDNA or gDNA.

Repertoires were generated with immunoSEQ multiplex PCR, while TCRdb's copy carries only in-frame clones and drops some. The sample contains about 120,000 clones, roughly 85% of which appear only once. The length of the CDR3 is 15 residues. Germline CDR1 and CDR2: MNHEY and SVGEGT. The V gene lost 6 bases and the J gene lost 0 bases, with 15 bases spanning the gap. Specimen: peripheral blood. The clonotype comes from a man older than 75 with active or convalescent COVID-19. The V and J genes are TRBV6-2 or TRBV6-3 and TRBJ2-7, with D tentatively TRBD1 (5 bases). The CDR3 nucleotides are TGTGCCAGCAGCCGACCATTGACAGCCTCCTACGAGCAGTACTTC. This codes for CASSRPLTASYEQYF.